The T cell receptor (beta chain) under discussion was sequenced for a study of blood T cell repertoires in COVID-19. The overall study: Acute and convalescent COVID-19 specimens originated in the United States, Italy and Spain.

Participants reported their clinical history, and cohort assignment relied on those reports. Before they entered the study, exposed participants had met a COVID-19 case within 2 weeks. V shed 4 bases, J shed 6 bases, and the junction held 13 bases outside the gene matches. The CDR3 spans 16 residues. Germline V gene sequence: CDR1 LNHDA, CDR2 SQIVND (reference sequence). Under the authors' procedure: Researchers report that nucleated cell counts were estimated from reference gene primer amplification. Profiling relied on immunoSEQ multiplex PCR, and the TCRdb table lists in-frame clones only, not all of them. For V, J and clone size, that table is used; D and trimming come from the DNA. Seen here are fewer than 250,000 clones, around 82% observed once, and the top ten hold roughly 4.8%.

The genes are TRBV19 and TRBJ2-5; 8 bases align to TRBD1. The sequenced material came from PBMCs or T cells enriched from blood (not recorded which). This clonotype was obtained from a woman in her 50s who had been exposed to COVID-19. The CDR3 DNA reads TGTGCCAGTAGTACTCGCTCGACAGGGGTGGGAAAGACCCAGTACTTC. This translates into CASSTRSTGVGKTQYF.